This T cell receptor (beta chain) derives from a study of blood T cell repertoires in COVID-19. Study-level background: Samples came from the United States, Italy and Spain, spanning acute and convalescent COVID-19. T cells, B-cell-depleted T cells, or PBMCs provided the cDNA or gDNA that served as material.

Germline CDR1 and CDR2: SGHAT and FQNNGV. The V gene end was trimmed by 1 base and the J gene end by 6 bases; junction bases not matched to a gene: 15. This CDR3 comprises 19 residues. This clone has ten or more counts. Using immunoSEQ multiplex PCR, the repertoire was profiled, and TCRdb retains in-frame clones only, with some absent. The table has some 200,000 clones, roughly three quarters seen once. The rearrangement uses TRBV11-2 and TRBJ1-6; 7 positions agree with TRBD1. The sequence derives from a woman aged 45-60 years with active or convalescent COVID-19. Material: peripheral blood. CDR3 bases: TGTGCCAGCAGCTTAGGGGGGATAAGGGGGCGGTTTAGTAATTCACCCCTCCACTTT. Amino acid sequence: CASSLGGIRGRFSNSPLHF.